This paragraph reports one T cell receptor (beta chain). As yet, its antigen is unknown. CDR3 size: 16 residues. Germline CDR1 is SGHRS and CDR2 is YFSETQ. V lost 3 bases and J 5 bases, leaving 20 bases between the germline ends. Ahead of sequencing, the ViraFEST assay grew antigen-specific CD4+ T cells using viral peptide pools. It was after approximately 10 days of culture that CD4+ T cells were isolated. Vaccine recipients had no previous SARS-CoV-2 infection; their nucleocapsid antibodies were negative. A density of roughly 2 million PBMC per well was used; these cells were cultured with about 10 IU/ml IL-2 and roughly 10 ug/ml peptides. The repertoire was sequenced with immunoSEQ multiplex PCR; TCRdb's copy has only in-frame clones and lacks some. The sample carries about 63,000 clones, over 70% recorded once. The source of the sample is a study of vaccination effects on CD4 cells after COVID-19.

Material: CD4+ T cells from PBMCs cultured with HCoV-OC43 spike peptides, obtained before COVID-19 vaccination. Subset: HCoV-OC43 spike overlapping peptide pool stimulation. The chain carries TRBV5-1 and TRBJ1-2, with D perhaps matching TRBD1 (6 bases). This clonotype originated in a human donor who received a COVID-19 vaccine. The CDR3 spells CASSSLTGSPPYGYTF. The CDR3 DNA reads as TGCGCCAGCAGCTCTCTGACAGGCTCACCACCATATGGCTACACCTTC.